This TCR beta chain is from a study of blood T cells in healthy people across ages. Broader study findings: CMV status of donors was unknown, possibly confounding expanded clonotype changes.

Worth noting for this clonotype: Its antigen remains unidentified. A clone one base away is much larger, so this may be a read error.

Per sample, extraction of total RNA gave at least 6 micrograms in every case. The CDR3 contains 15 residues. V trimming: 11 bases; J trimming: 7 bases; junction bases outside the gene matches: 14. Then a second PCR, running roughly 7 to 11 cycles, was carried out with a sample-barcoded 5' primer and a J-beta primer mix. TCRdb itself ran the 5' RACE reads through MiXCR, one entry per CDR3 protein. The sample carries hundreds of thousands of distinct CDR3 sequences, around 50% recorded once. The chain uses TRBV12-3 or TRBV12-4 and TRBJ1-2, with TRBD1 matching over 12 bases. The origin of this receptor is a woman over 75 in good health. Sequenced material: blood. The CDR3, as DNA: TGTGCCGGCATTTGGGGACAGGGGGCCTTGCGTGGCTACACCTTC. Protein sequence: CAGIWGQGALRGYTF.